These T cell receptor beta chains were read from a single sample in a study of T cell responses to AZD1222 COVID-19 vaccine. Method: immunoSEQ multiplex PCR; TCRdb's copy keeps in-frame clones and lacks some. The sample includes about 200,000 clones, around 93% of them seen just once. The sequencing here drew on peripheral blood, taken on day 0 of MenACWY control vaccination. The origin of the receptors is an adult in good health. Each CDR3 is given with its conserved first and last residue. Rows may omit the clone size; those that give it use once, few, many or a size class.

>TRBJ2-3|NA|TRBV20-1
CSARTDTQYF
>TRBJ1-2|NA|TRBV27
CASSLSGGPYYGYTF
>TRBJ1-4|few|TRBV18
CASSPGRVREKLFF
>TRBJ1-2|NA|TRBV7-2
CASSPRPGQGDGYTF
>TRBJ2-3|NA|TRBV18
CASSPRIAGGPGTDTQYF
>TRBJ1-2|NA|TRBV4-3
CASSQDRAAHYGYTF
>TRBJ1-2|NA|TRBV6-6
CASSQDRNGYTF
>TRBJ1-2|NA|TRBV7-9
CASSLLSGYTF
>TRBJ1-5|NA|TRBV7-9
CASSRTRDEGQPQHF
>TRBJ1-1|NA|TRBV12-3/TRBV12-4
CASRGGTEAFF
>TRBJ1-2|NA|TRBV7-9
CASSSRPFGVNYGYTF
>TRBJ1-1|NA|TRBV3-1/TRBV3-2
CASSQAYEAFF
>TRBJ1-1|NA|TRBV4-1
CASSAPQGDAFF
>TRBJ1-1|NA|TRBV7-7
CASSLLQGTEAFF
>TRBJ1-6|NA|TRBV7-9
CASSLLVRNSPLHF
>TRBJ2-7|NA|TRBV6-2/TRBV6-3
CASSYSRGPGNEQYF
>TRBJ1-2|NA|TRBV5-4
CASSQQGQINYGYTF
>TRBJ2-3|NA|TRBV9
CASSVTSADTQYF
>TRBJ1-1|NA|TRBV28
CASSSGGYTEAFF
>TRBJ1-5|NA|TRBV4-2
CASSQEGTDQPQHF
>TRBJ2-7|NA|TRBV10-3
CAISSGTGAEQYF
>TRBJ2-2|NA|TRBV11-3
CASSRQGATGELFF
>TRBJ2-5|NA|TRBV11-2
CASSPRMRETQYF
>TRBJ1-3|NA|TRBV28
CASIHREGNTIYF
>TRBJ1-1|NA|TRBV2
CASSETVGTEAFF
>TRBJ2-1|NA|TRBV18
CASSPVTVGSVSYNEQFF
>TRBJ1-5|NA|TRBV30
CAWSAARSGKGSNQPQHF
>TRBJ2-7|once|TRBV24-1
CATSGSSHRQYF
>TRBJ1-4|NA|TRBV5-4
CASSLGQSEKLFF
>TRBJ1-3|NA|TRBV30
CAWSVGAGNTIYF
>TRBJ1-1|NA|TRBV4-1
CASSPRTGENTEAFF
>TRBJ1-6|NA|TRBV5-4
CASSLRLSENSPLHF
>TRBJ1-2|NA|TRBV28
CASSSTGGDPNYGYTF